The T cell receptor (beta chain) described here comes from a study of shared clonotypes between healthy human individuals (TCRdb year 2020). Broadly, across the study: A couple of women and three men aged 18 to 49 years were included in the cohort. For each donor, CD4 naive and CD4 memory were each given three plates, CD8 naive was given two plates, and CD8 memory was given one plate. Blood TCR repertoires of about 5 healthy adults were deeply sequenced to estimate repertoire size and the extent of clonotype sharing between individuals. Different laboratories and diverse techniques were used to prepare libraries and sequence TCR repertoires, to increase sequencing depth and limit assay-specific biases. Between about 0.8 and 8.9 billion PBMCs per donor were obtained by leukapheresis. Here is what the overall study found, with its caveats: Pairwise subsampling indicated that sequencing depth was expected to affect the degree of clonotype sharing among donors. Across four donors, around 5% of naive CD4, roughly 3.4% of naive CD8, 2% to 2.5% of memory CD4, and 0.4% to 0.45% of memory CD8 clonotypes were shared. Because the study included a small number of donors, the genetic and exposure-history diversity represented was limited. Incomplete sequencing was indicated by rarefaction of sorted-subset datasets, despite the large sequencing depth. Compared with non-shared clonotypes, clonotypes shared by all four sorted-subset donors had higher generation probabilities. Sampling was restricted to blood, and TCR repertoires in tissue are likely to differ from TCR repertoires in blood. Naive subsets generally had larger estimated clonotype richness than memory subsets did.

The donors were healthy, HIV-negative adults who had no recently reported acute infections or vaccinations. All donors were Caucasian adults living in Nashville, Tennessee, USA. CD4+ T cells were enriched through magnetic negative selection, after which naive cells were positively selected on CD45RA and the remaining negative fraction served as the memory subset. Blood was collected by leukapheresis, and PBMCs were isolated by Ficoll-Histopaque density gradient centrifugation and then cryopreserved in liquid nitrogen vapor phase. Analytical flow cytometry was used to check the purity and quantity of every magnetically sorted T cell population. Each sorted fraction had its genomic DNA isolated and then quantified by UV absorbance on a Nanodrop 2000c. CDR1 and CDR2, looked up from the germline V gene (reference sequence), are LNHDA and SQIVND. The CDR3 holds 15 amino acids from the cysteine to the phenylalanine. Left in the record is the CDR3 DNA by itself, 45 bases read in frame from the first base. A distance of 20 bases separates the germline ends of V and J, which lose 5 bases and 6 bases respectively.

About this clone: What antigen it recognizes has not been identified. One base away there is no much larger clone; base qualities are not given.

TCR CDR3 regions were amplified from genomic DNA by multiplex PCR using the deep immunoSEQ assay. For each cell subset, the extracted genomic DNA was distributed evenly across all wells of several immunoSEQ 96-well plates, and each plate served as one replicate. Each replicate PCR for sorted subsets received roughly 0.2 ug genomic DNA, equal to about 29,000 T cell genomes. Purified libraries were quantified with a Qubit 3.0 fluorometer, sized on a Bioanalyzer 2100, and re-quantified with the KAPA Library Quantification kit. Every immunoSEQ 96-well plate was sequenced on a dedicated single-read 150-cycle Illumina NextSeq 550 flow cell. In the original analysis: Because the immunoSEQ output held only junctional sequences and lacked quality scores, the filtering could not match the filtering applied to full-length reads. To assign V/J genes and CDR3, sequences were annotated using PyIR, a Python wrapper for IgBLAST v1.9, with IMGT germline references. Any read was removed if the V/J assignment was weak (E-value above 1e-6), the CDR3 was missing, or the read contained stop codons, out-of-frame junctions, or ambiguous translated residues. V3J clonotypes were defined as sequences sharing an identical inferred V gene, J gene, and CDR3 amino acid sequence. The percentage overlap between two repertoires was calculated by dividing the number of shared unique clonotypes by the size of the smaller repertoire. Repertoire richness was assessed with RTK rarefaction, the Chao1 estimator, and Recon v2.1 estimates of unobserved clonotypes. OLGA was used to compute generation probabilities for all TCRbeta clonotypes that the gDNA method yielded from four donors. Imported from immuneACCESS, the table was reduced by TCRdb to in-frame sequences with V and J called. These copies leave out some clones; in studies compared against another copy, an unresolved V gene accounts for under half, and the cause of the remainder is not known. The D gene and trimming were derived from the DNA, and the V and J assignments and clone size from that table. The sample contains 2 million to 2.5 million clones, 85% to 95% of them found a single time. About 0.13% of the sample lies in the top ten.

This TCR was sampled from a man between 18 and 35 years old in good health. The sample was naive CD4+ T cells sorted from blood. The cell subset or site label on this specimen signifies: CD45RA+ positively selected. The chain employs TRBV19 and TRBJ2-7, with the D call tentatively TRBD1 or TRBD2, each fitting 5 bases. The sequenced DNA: TGTGCCAGTAGTTTATCCGGGACGCCATCAAGCGAGCAGTACTTC. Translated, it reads CASSLSGTPSSEQYF. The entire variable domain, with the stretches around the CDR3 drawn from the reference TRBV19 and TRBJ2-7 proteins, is DGGITQSPKYLFRKEGQNVTLSCEQNLNHDAMYWYRQDPGQGLRLIYYSQIVNDFQKGDIAEGYSVSREKKESFPLTVTSAQKNPTAFYLCASSLSGTPSSEQYFGPGTRLTVT.